The 31 T cell receptor beta chains reported below all come from one sample, sequenced in a study of blood T cell repertoires in COVID-19. Generated by immunoSEQ multiplex PCR, the TCRdb table keeps only in-frame clones and is missing some. The top ten clones hold under 40% of a sample with about 70,000 clones, more than 80% of them seen once. Specimen: peripheral blood. These TCRs come from a woman at least 80 years old with active or convalescent COVID-19.

The V and J genes are TRBV19 and TRBJ1-4, with D unresolved. V was cut by 3 bases and J by 0 bases, with 8 bases left in between. The CDR3 runs to 15 residues. CDR1 is LNHDA and CDR2 is SQIVND in the germline V gene (reference sequence). CDR3 DNA sequence: TGTGCCAGTAGTATCATCCAGACAACTAATGAAAAACTGTTTTTT. Its translation: CASSIIQTTNEKLFF.

The rearrangement joins TRBV11-2 to TRBJ1-5, with D unclear. This CDR3 spans 15 amino acids. Trimming cost V 5 bases and J 3 bases, with 14 bases left between them. CDR1 and CDR2 from the germline V gene are SGHAT and FQNNGV. The CDR3: CASSPGLRANQPQHF. CDR3 DNA sequence: TGTGCCAGCAGCCCTGGACTACGGGCCAATCAGCCCCAGCATTTT.

V is TRBV10-3 and J is TRBJ1-2, with a weak D call TRBD1 (6 bases). CDR1 is ENHRY, CDR2 SYGVKD, per germline. The CDR3 contains 15 residues. Trimming removed 3 bases at V and 8 bases at J, with 19 bases between. The CDR3 loop is CAISERQATSRGYTF. DNA of the CDR3: TGTGCCATCAGTGAAAGACAGGCCACCTCCAGGGGCTACACCTTC.

The chain employs TRBV4-3 and TRBJ1-2; D call uncertain. V was trimmed by 0 bases and J by 1 base, leaving 12 bases between them. The CDR3 length is 16 residues. CDR1 and CDR2 (germline): LGHNA, YSLEER. CDR3 loop: CASSQDPRPYNYGYTF. The CDR3 DNA sequence: TGCGCCAGCAGCCAAGATCCGAGGCCTTATAACTATGGCTACACCTTC.

This clone was seen just once. The chain combines TRBV2 with TRBJ1-1, with 7 bases identical to TRBD1. Looked up from germline, CDR1 is SNHLY and CDR2 is FYNNEI. V dropped 2 bases and J dropped 0; count of bases not matched to a gene: 12. The CDR3 is 18 amino acids. CDR3 region: CASSEPLDRIQMNTEAFF. As DNA, the CDR3 is TGTGCCAGCAGTGAACCTTTGGACAGGATCCAAATGAACACTGAAGCTTTCTTT.

The chain combines TRBV6-1 with TRBJ1-3; D uncertain. This CDR3 contains 14 residues. V lost 1 base to trimming and J lost 0 bases, with 4 bases between them. Germline lookup yields CDR1 MNHNS and CDR2 SASEGT. CDR3 residues: CASSEGYSGNTIYF. The DNA of the CDR3 is TGTGCCAGCAGTGAAGGCTACTCTGGAAACACCATATATTTT.

J is TRBJ2-7 and V is TRBV3-1 (or the pseudogene TRBV3-2); tentative D call: TRBD2 (5 bases). The germline V gene encodes CDR1 LGHDT and CDR2 YNNKEL (reference sequence). V was clipped by 0 bases and J by 0 bases, with 15 bases between them. This CDR3 is built from 17 residues. CDR3 bases: TGTGCCAGCAGCCAAGATCGCCGGGGAACGGGCTCCTACGAGCAGTACTTC. It yields the protein CASSQDRRGTGSYEQYF.

A few counts support this clone. The chain combines TRBV7-2 with TRBJ1-5; 8 bases are a match to TRBD1. CDR3 length equals 15 residues. The trim removed 5 bases at V and 4 bases at J, leaving 7 bases unmatched. Per germline, CDR1 SGHTA and CDR2 FQGNSA. CDR3 nucleotides: TGTGCCAGCAGCCCGACAGGGGAGGCGAATCAGCCCCAGCATTTT. Protein: CASSPTGEANQPQHF.

This sequence joins TRBV7-2 and TRBJ2-3; TRBD2 matches 12 bases. V lost 4 bases, J lost 2 bases, and 4 bases stayed unmatched. The CDR3 runs to 16 residues. The germline CDR1 and CDR2 sequences are SGHTA and FQGNSA. Here the CDR3 reads CASSSGLAGITDTQYF. In DNA, the CDR3 is TGTGCCAGCAGCTCCGGACTAGCGGGGATCACAGATACGCAGTATTTT.

A single count supports this clone. V gene TRBV28 combines with J gene TRBJ1-4; 11 nucleotides line up with TRBD1. V trimming: 6 bases; J trimming: 6 bases; junction bases outside the gene matches: 0. The germline CDR1 and CDR2 sequences are MDHEN and SYDVKM. CDR3 size: 13 residues. The chain's CDR3 is CASRGQGDEKLFF. The CDR3 DNA is TGTGCCAGCAGGGGACAGGGGGATGAAAAACTGTTTTTT.

This chain joins TRBV5-6 and TRBJ2-5; tentatively, D is TRBD2 (5 bases). This CDR3 is built from 14 residues. Germline V CDR1 and CDR2: SGHDT, YYEEEE. Trimming took off 0 bases at V and 9 bases at J, with 15 bases between the two ends. The DNA of the CDR3 is TGTGCCAGCAGCTTGGATCTAGCCCCTTGGTCCCAGTACTTC. Its protein is CASSLDLAPWSQYF.

This sequence joins TRBV18 and TRBJ1-1; 7 bases match TRBD1. The V gene end was trimmed by 3 bases and the J gene end by 1 base; junction bases not matched to a gene: 8. The CDR3 length is 16 residues. Germline lookup yields CDR1 KGHSH and CDR2 LQKENI. The CDR3 sequence is CASSPAGGLRNTEAFF. The CDR3 coding sequence is TGTGCCAGCTCACCGGCAGGGGGGTTGAGGAACACTGAAGCTTTCTTT.

The rearrangement joins TRBV27 to TRBJ1-5; 10 bases fit TRBD1. The CDR3 consists of 16 residues. Germline CDR1 and CDR2: MNHEY and SMNVEV (reference sequence). Trimming cost V 8 bases and J 5 bases; bases outside gene matches: 12. The CDR3 coding sequence is TGTGCCAGCGGAAAAGGGACCGGGACAGGGGATCAGCCCCAGCATTTT. Translated, it gives CASGKGTGTGDQPQHF.

The gene calls are TRBV5-4 and TRBJ2-3, with 11 bases lining up with TRBD2. J lost 0 bases, V lost 5 bases, and 5 bases had no gene match. The CDR3 length is 16 residues. The V gene's germline CDR1 is SGHNT and CDR2 YYREEE (reference sequence). The CDR3 is CASSLRLAGSTDTQYF. The CDR3 coding sequence is TGTGCCAGCAGTCTGCGACTAGCGGGGAGCACAGATACGCAGTATTTT.

The V gene is TRBV4-3, the J gene TRBJ1-1, with D perhaps TRBD1 (5 bases). CDR1 is LGHNA and CDR2 is YSLEER in the germline V gene. The germline V and J ends were trimmed by 0 bases and 9 bases, with 14 bases remaining between them. This CDR3 comprises 14 residues. The CDR3 nucleotides read TGCGCCAGCAGCCAAGATCGGGGGGGAGAACAAGCTTTCTTT. Encoded protein: CASSQDRGGEQAFF.

This sequence joins TRBV16 and TRBJ1-2; D may be TRBD1 (5 bases). In germline, CDR1 is KGHSY, CDR2 FQNENV. CDR3 length: 14 amino acids. Trimming stripped 4 bases from V and 1 base from J, with 10 bases between. CDR3 nucleotides: TGTGCCAGCAGCCCCTTCGGGGGTAACTATGGCTACACCTTC. This encodes CASSPFGGNYGYTF.

This clone was found many times. The chain recombines TRBV18 with TRBJ1-2; D remains unclear. Trimming shortened V by 2 bases and J by 6 bases, and 13 bases separated the two germline ends. Germline CDR1 is KGHSH and CDR2 is LQKENI. The length of the CDR3 is 14 residues. CDR3 nucleotide sequence: TGTGCCAGCTCACCATTTGACTCGGGGAATGGCTACACCTTC. Its protein is CASSPFDSGNGYTF. Complete variable domain (other parts from reference TRBV18 and TRBJ1-2): NAGVMQNPRHLVRRRGQEARLRCSPMKGHSHVYWYRQLPEEGLKFMVYLQKENIIDESGMPKERFSAEFPKEGPSILRIQQVVRGDSAAYFCASSPFDSGNGYTFGSGTRLTVV.

The rearrangement links TRBV27 to TRBJ1-6, with D perhaps matching TRBD1 (5 bases). V was pared by 5 bases and J by 4 bases, with 12 bases between. This CDR3 is 15 amino acids long. CDR1 MNHEY and CDR2 SMNVEV come from the germline V gene (reference sequence). The CDR3 loop reads CASSNRQIYNSPLHF. The CDR3 region has the DNA TGTGCCAGCAGTAACAGGCAAATTTATAATTCACCCCTCCACTTT.

The sample holds one count of this clone. The rearrangement joins TRBV19 to TRBJ1-5, with 9 nucleotides matching TRBD1. Germline CDR1 LNHDA, CDR2 SQIVND (reference sequence). Unmatched junction bases numbered 3, after V lost 5 bases and J lost 1 base. CDR3 length equals 15 residues. The CDR3 reads CASSRGQGSNQPQHF. The CDR3 DNA reads TGTGCCAGTAGTCGTGGACAGGGGAGCAATCAGCCCCAGCATTTT.

The chain joins TRBV3-1 (or the pseudogene TRBV3-2) to TRBJ2-3, with TRBD2 as a possible D gene (6 bases). The CDR3 is 16 residues long. V was trimmed by 0 bases and J by 8 bases, leaving 18 bases between them. CDR1 is LGHDT, CDR2 YNNKEL, per germline (reference sequence). CDR3 coding DNA: TGTGCCAGCAGCCAAGAGGGGACTGGTGGGGTGGGTACGCAGTATTTT. Its translation is CASSQEGTGGVGTQYF.

The chain links TRBV7-2 to TRBJ1-2; TRBD1 might be the D (5 bases). This CDR3 comprises 15 residues. The V end lost 5 bases, the J end lost 3 bases, and 16 bases lay between the germline ends. CDR1 and CDR2 (germline): SGHTA, FQGNSA. The CDR3 protein is CASSLREGVYYGYTF. The CDR3 nucleotides read TGTGCCAGCAGCCTACGTGAAGGGGTTTACTATGGCTACACCTTC.

This chain connects TRBV9 to TRBJ2-3; D is ambiguous. V lost 0 bases and J 2 bases, leaving 4 bases between the germline ends. There are 13 residues in the CDR3. Germline CDR1 is SGDLS and CDR2 is YYNGEE. The CDR3 loop is CASSVGPTDTQYF. The CDR3, as DNA: TGTGCCAGCAGCGTAGGGCCCACAGATACGCAGTATTTT.

The chain uses TRBV7-2 and TRBJ2-7, with TRBD2 matching 10 bases. The CDR3 has 15 amino acids. V lost 5 bases to trimming and J lost 2 bases; unmatched junction nucleotides: 6. Germline loops: CDR1 SGHTA, CDR2 FQGNSA. The CDR3 protein is CASSLSGGIPYEQYF. CDR3 sequence (DNA): TGTGCCAGCAGCCTTAGCGGGGGGATTCCCTACGAGCAGTACTTC.

The chain uses TRBV4-2 and TRBJ1-6; D not certain. CDR3 size: 15 residues. Germline V gene sequence: CDR1 LGHNA, CDR2 YNFKEQ. V was cut by 0 bases and J by 9 bases, with 12 bases left in between. The CDR3 protein is CASSQELARGSPLHF. The CDR3 DNA follows: TGTGCCAGCAGCCAAGAGTTGGCGCGGGGTTCACCCCTCCACTTT.

The genes are TRBV28 and TRBJ1-5, with D possibly matching TRBD1 (5 bases). The CDR3 has 15 amino acids. V gave up 3 bases and J gave up 3 bases, with 12 bases separating them. Germline V gives CDR1 MDHEN, CDR2 SYDVKM. CDR3 residues: CASSLGGAHNQPQHF. In DNA, the CDR3 is TGTGCCAGCAGTTTGGGCGGGGCCCACAATCAGCCCCAGCATTTT. Variable domain in full (rest from reference TRBV28 and TRBJ1-5): DVKVTQSSRYLVKRTGEKVFLECVQDMDHENMFWYRQDPGLGLRLIYFSYDVKMKEKGDIPEGYSVSREKKERFSLILESASTNQTSMYLCASSLGGAHNQPQHFGDGTRLSIL.

This chain connects TRBV7-8 to TRBJ2-7; 9 bases match TRBD1. The trim removed 0 bases at V and 3 bases at J, leaving 9 bases unmatched. The CDR3 runs 17 residues. Per the germline V gene, CDR1 is SGHVS and CDR2 is FQNEAQ. The CDR3 loop is CASSLAPTGGGRYEQYF. CDR3 in DNA: TGTGCCAGCAGCTTAGCCCCAACAGGGGGCGGGCGCTACGAGCAGTACTTC.

V gene TRBV18 combines with J gene TRBJ1-4; 7 nucleotides match TRBD1. CDR1 and CDR2 (germline): KGHSH, LQKENI. The CDR3 contains 15 residues. J lost 6 bases, V lost 3 bases, and 7 bases had no gene match. The CDR3 is CASSPFRDSDEKLFF. The CDR3, as DNA: TGTGCCAGCTCACCGTTCCGGGACAGTGATGAAAAACTGTTTTTT.

The V and J genes are TRBV5-1 and TRBJ2-5; 15 bases fit TRBD2. The germline gives CDR1 SGHRS, CDR2 YFSETQ. After removal of 3 bases from V and 4 bases from J, the junction contained 4 bases not matched to a gene. This CDR3 is built from 16 residues. CDR3 residues: CASSWLGLAGGETQYF. CDR3 DNA sequence: TGCGCCAGCAGCTGGTTGGGACTAGCGGGGGGAGAGACCCAGTACTTC.

The CDR3 DNA follows: TGTGCCAGCAGCGCGGGACAGGGGACCCATGAGCAGTTCTTC. This translates into CASSAGQGTHEQFF. V is TRBV11-3 and J is TRBJ2-1, with 10 nucleotides matching TRBD1. The germline V gene has CDR1 SGHNT and CDR2 YENEEA. After removal of 5 bases from V and 8 bases from J, the junction contained 6 bases not matched to a gene. CDR3 length equals 14 residues.

This clone has only one observation. The chain employs TRBV30 and TRBJ2-1; TRBD2 aligns across 8 bases. The germline V gene has CDR1 GTSNPN and CDR2 SVGIG (reference sequence). CDR3 length equals 15 residues. The junction had 10 bases not matched to a gene; V was cut back by 5 bases and J by 4 bases. The CDR3 region is CAWDELGGGYNEQFF. CDR3 DNA: TGTGCCTGGGATGAGCTTGGCGGGGGGTACAATGAGCAGTTCTTC.

This chain connects TRBV19 to TRBJ1-5; TRBD1 agrees at 9 bases. Per germline, CDR1 LNHDA and CDR2 SQIVND (reference sequence). V was pared by 2 bases and J by 1 base, with 6 bases of the junction left unmatched. The CDR3 runs to 17 residues. The CDR3 sequence: CASSIRGQGDSNQPQHF. The CDR3, as DNA: TGTGCCAGTAGTATAAGGGGACAGGGTGACAGCAATCAGCCCCAGCATTTT.